Detailed here is one TCR beta chain. In the study's own analysis: Using reference gene primer amplification, nucleated cell counts were estimated. Only in-frame clones appear in the TCRdb table, and some are missing; sequencing was by immunoSEQ multiplex PCR. The V and J calls and clone size are taken from that table; D and trimming were inferred from the DNA. The table lists about 240,000 clones, 70% to 90% of them singletons. This specimen belongs to a study of blood T cell repertoires in COVID-19. Background on the study: PBMCs, B-cell-depleted T cells, or T cells provided the cDNA or gDNA that made up the material.

The CDR3 is made up of 20 amino acids. Germline CDR1 and CDR2: LNHNV and YYDKDF (reference sequence). The J segment lost 0 bases and the V segment lost 4 bases, leaving 15 bases of the junction unmatched. The specimen sequenced was peripheral blood. The clonotype comes from a woman between 25 and 40 years old who had recovered from COVID-19. The V call is TRBV15, the J call TRBJ2-1; TRBD2 matches at 10 bases. In nucleotides, the CDR3 is TGTGCCACCAGCACCGAATCCCCGGGACTAGCGACGAGCTCCTACAATGAGCAGTTCTTC. This sequence encodes CATSTESPGLATSSYNEQFF.